This T cell receptor beta chain was retrieved from a study of T-cell reconstitution after alpha-beta-depleted transplantation in children. In this sample, this clonotype turned up a few times. What it recognizes is unknown. Study-wide results and caveats: About two months after transplant, alpha-beta T cells reportedly came from several hundred expanded graft clones. Counts and diversity of T cells one year after transplant came mostly from newly produced T cells. From surviving recipient T cells and thymic progenitors came the high day-60 TCRbeta diversity observed in some patients.

Unique molecular identifiers were incorporated during preparation of the TCRbeta library. From the PCR reads, TCRdb called clonotypes with MiXCR, one entry per CDR3 protein. Counted here are around 440,000 distinct CDR3 sequences, about 16% occurring once; the ten biggest clones make up roughly 29%. Trimming cost V 1 base and J 4 bases, with 9 bases left between them. Germline V CDR1 and CDR2: MNHEY, SMNVEV (reference sequence). This CDR3 contains 14 residues. This clonotype originated in a boy under three years old who had a stem cell transplant for Wiskott-Aldrich syndrome, so the T cells may come from the graft donor. This specimen consisted of PBMCs, mostly from graft donor cells, obtained 360 days after TCRalphabeta/CD19-depleted stem cell transplant. The chain has TRBV27 and TRBJ2-3; D ambiguous. The CDR3: CASSLFGPPDTQYF. The CDR3 region has the DNA TGTGCCAGCAGTTTATTTGGGCCCCCAGATACGCAGTATTTT.